These 5 T cell receptor beta chains originate from one sample sequenced in a study of T cell changes during pregnancy in multiple sclerosis. Generated by immunoSEQ multiplex PCR, the TCRdb table keeps only in-frame clones and is missing some. The sample yields approximately 46,000 clones, 89% seen once. Sample: CD4+ T cells from peripheral blood mononuclear cells, taken after pregnancy. These receptors were collected from a female donor with multiple sclerosis, enrolled in a pregnancy study.

By its share, this clone is medium-sized. The genes are TRBV30 and TRBJ2-5, with D maybe TRBD2 (5 bases). Germline lookup yields CDR1 GTSNPN and CDR2 SVGIG (reference sequence). This CDR3 is built from 15 residues. V was pared by 0 bases and J by 4 bases, with 15 bases between. CDR3 nucleotides: TGTGCCTGGAGTGTCCTAGGGAAAGGGAGAGAGACCCAGTACTTC. This gives the protein CAWSVLGKGRETQYF.

The chain couples TRBV30 to TRBJ2-2; the D is unclear. The CDR3 length is 13 residues. Looked up from germline, CDR1 is GTSNPN and CDR2 is SVGIG (reference sequence). Trimming left V 5 bases short and J 1 base short, with 8 bases between. The CDR3 region has the DNA TGTGCCTGGGGGCAGGAGAACACCGGGGAGCTGTTTTTT. It translates to CAWGQENTGELFF.

The V and J genes are TRBV11-2 and TRBJ2-1, with D hard to call. The V and J ends lost 0 bases and 2 bases respectively, with 8 bases between them. Germline V gives CDR1 SGHAT, CDR2 FQNNGV. The CDR3 extends over 15 amino acids. The DNA of the CDR3 is TGTGCCAGCAGCTTAGATTTCGCGGCCTACAATGAGCAGTTCTTC. This codes for CASSLDFAAYNEQFF.

V is TRBV27 and J is TRBJ2-1, with D perhaps matching TRBD2 (5 bases). The CDR3 extends over 14 amino acids. The V and J ends lost 3 bases and 5 bases respectively, with 11 bases between them. Germline V CDR1 and CDR2: MNHEY, SMNVEV (reference sequence). The CDR3 DNA reads TGTGCCAGCAGTTTGAGCGGTTTCGACAATGAGCAGTTCTTC. It codes for CASSLSGFDNEQFF.

The V and J genes are TRBV6-6 and TRBJ2-7, with D possibly TRBD2 on 5 matching bases. Germline CDR1 is MNHNY and CDR2 is SVGAGI (reference sequence). Between the trimmed V and J ends, which lost 2 bases and 2 bases, there was a span of 10 bases. This CDR3 region has 14 residues. This CDR3 reads CASSYPGTTYEQYF. The CDR3 bases are TGTGCCAGCAGTTACCCGGGAACTACCTACGAGCAGTACTTC.